Listed below are T cell receptor beta chains from one sample, sequenced in a study of blood T cell repertoires in COVID-19. Assay used: immunoSEQ multiplex PCR; TCRdb lists only in-frame clones, some missing. The sample yields about 61,000 clones, 91% seen once. Sequencing input: peripheral blood. The receptors originated from a human donor in a cohort sampled during active COVID-19. Both conserved end residues are part of each CDR3. D genes are given only for firm matches. Part of the rows lack a size; the others show once, few, many or a class for expanded clones.

d_call clone_size j_call v_call cdr3_nt cdr3_aa
. once TRBJ2-2 TRBV4-3 TGCGCCAGCAGCCAGGAGACAGCGACTCGTATCAACACCGGGGAGCTGTTTTTT CASSQETATRINTGELFF
. . TRBJ2-7 TRBV7-8 TGTGCCAGCAGCTCACCCCTTAGGATGGCACAGGTTTTCTACGAGCAGTACTTC CASSSPLRMAQVFYEQYF
. . TRBJ1-4 TRBV5-4 TGTGCCAGCAGCTTGGGGGGGCCCAGGGATAATGAAAAACTGTTTTTT CASSLGGPRDNEKLFF
TRBD2 . TRBJ2-4 TRBV29-1 TGCAGCGTCCGAATCGGGACTAGCGGGAGGCGAGGAGCCAAAAACATTCAGTACTTC CSVRIGTSGRRGAKNIQYF
. . TRBJ1-1 TRBV19 TGTGCCAGTAGTATTCAAGGGGGTCGCACTGAAGCTTTCTTT CASSIQGGRTEAFF
TRBD2 . TRBJ2-6 TRBV4-3 TGCGCCAGCAGCCAAGAAGCGGGAGCTGGGGCCAACGTCCTGACTTTC CASSQEAGAGANVLTF
. . TRBJ1-5 TRBV3-1/TRBV3-2 TGTGCCAGCAGCCAGGGCCATCAGCCCCAGCATTTT CASSQGHQPQHF
TRBD1 once TRBJ1-4 TRBV3-1/TRBV3-2 TGTGCCAGCAGCCTTCGGACAGGCCGGAATGAAAAACTGTTTTTT CASSLRTGRNEKLFF
TRBD1 . TRBJ1-5 TRBV4-1 TGCGCCAGCAGCCAGCCGGACAGGGGGAACTATAGCAATCAGCCCCAGCATTTT CASSQPDRGNYSNQPQHF
TRBD2 . TRBJ2-7 TRBV9 TGTGCCAGCAGCCCGGGACTAGCGCGAGGGGCCTACGAGCAGTACTTC CASSPGLARGAYEQYF
. . TRBJ2-5 TRBV7-2 TGTGCCAGCCGGAAGACAAACCAAGAGACCCAGTACTTC CASRKTNQETQYF
. . TRBJ2-5 TRBV7-3 TGTGCCAGCAGCTTAGAATCAGGGAAGACCCAGTACTTC CASSLESGKTQYF
. . TRBJ1-2 TRBV15 TGTGCCACCAGCAGTGGGGACATCTGGGATGGCTACACCTTC CATSSGDIWDGYTF
TRBD2 . TRBJ2-1 TRBV19 TGTGCCAGTAGACCGCGGGGGGGCTTCTTTAATGAGCAGTTCTTC CASRPRGGFFNEQFF
TRBD1 . TRBJ1-2 TRBV5-4 TGTGCCAGCAGCCCCGGGCTGGACAGGGTAGCTAACTATGGCTACACCTTC CASSPGLDRVANYGYTF
TRBD1 once TRBJ1-5 TRBV24-1 TGTGCCACCAGTGAAAGGGGACAGGGGAGGGATCAGCCCCAGCATTTT CATSERGQGRDQPQHF
TRBD1 . TRBJ1-2 TRBV6-5 TGTGCCAGCAGCCCACCGGGACAGGGAGGAGATGGCTACACCTTC CASSPPGQGGDGYTF
. . TRBJ1-1 TRBV5-1 TGCGCCAGCAGTGGGCAGGCCAACACTGAAGCTTTCTTT CASSGQANTEAFF
. few TRBJ1-2 TRBV27 TGTGCCAGCAGTTCATACAGGGACCCTGGCTACACCTTC CASSSYRDPGYTF
TRBD2 . TRBJ2-1 TRBV5-5 TGTGCCAGCAGCCCGAAGGCTAGCGGGGCCGACTCCTACAATGAGCAGTTCTTC CASSPKASGADSYNEQFF
TRBD2 . TRBJ2-1 TRBV5-5 TGTGCCAGCACTCCCGGGACTAGCGACAATGAGCAGTTCTTC CASTPGTSDNEQFF
. . TRBJ2-2 TRBV30 TGTGCCTGGACCAGACTTTTTGGCACCGGGGAGCTGTTTTTT CAWTRLFGTGELFF
TRBD2 . TRBJ2-2 TRBV7-2 TGTGCCAGCAGCCTGCGGGGGGGCGGTACCGGGGAGCTGTTTTTT CASSLRGGGTGELFF
. . TRBJ1-5 TRBV9 TGTGCCAGCAGCGTAGGCCAGAATAGCAATCAGCCCCAGCATTTT CASSVGQNSNQPQHF
TRBD1 . TRBJ2-7 TRBV6-6 TGTGCCAGCAGTTACCCTGGGACAGCCTACGAGCAGTACTTC CASSYPGTAYEQYF
. . TRBJ1-1 TRBV5-4 TGTGCCAGCAGCAAAGAGACATACGCGAACACTGAAGCTTTCTTT CASSKETYANTEAFF
. . TRBJ1-2 TRBV2 TGTGCCAGCAGTGTAAGGACAGCTAACTATGGCTACACCTTC CASSVRTANYGYTF
. . TRBJ1-6 TRBV19 TGTGTCAGTAGTACGGGACACCTCTATAATTCACCCCTCCACTTT CVSSTGHLYNSPLHF
. . TRBJ2-7 TRBV12-5 TGTGCTAGTGGTTTGGTCCGGGAAGGGATGGTCTACGAGCAGTACTTC CASGLVREGMVYEQYF
. . TRBJ1-3 TRBV28 TGTGCCAGCATTCTAGGGAGCTCTGGAAACACCATATATTTT CASILGSSGNTIYF
. . TRBJ1-5 TRBV6-7 TGTGCCAGCAGTTACTCCGACAGGAGCAATCAGCCCCAGCATTTT CASSYSDRSNQPQHF
. . TRBJ1-5 TRBV30 TGTGCCTGGAGTGTTGGAGGGGCACAGCCCCAGCATTTT CAWSVGGAQPQHF
. . TRBJ2-3 TRBV18 TGTGCCAGCTCACCGTCTGGGACATCAACAGATACGCAGTATTTT CASSPSGTSTDTQYF
TRBD2 . TRBJ2-7 TRBV14 TGTGCCAGCAGCCAAGGACTAGCGGGAGGCTACGAGCAGTACTTC CASSQGLAGGYEQYF
. . TRBJ2-3 TRBV12-3/TRBV12-4 TGTGCCAGCAGCAACCGGGGCACAGATACGCAGTATTTT CASSNRGTDTQYF
. . TRBJ1-5 TRBV24-1 TGTGCCACCAGTGATCGGACAGTGGGGAATCAGCCCCAGCATTTT CATSDRTVGNQPQHF
. . TRBJ2-1 TRBV7-2 TGTGCCAGCAGCTTAGGAACTGGGGCTAGTGAGCAGTTCTTC CASSLGTGASEQFF
TRBD2 once TRBJ2-1 TRBV19 TGTGCCAGTACCCGGACTAGCGGGAGGGCTGAGCAGTTCTTC CASTRTSGRAEQFF
TRBD2 . TRBJ2-1 TRBV7-2 TGTGCCAGCAGCTTAGCTTTGGCCGGGACTAGCGGGGTTGAGCAGTTCTTC CASSLALAGTSGVEQFF
TRBD2 . TRBJ2-7 TRBV19 TGTGCCAGTAGTCCGACTAGCGGGGACTACGAGCAGTACTTC CASSPTSGDYEQYF
TRBD1 . TRBJ2-1 TRBV5-1 TGCGCCAGCAGCCAGGGGACAGGGAGTAGTGAGCAGTTCTTC CASSQGTGSSEQFF
. . TRBJ2-3 TRBV11-2 TGTGCCAGCACCCCGTCAGCACAGTATAGCACAGATACGCAGTATTTT CASTPSAQYSTDTQYF
. . TRBJ2-3 TRBV7-9 TGTGCCAGCAGCTTAGTGGGCAGCACAGATACGCAGTATTTT CASSLVGSTDTQYF
. few TRBJ1-5 TRBV2 TGTGCCAGCAGGGGACAAAGTTTTAGCAATCAGCCCCAGCATTTT CASRGQSFSNQPQHF
. . TRBJ2-1 TRBV5-4 TGTGCCAGCAGCTTAGGAGGAGGGTACAATGAGCAGTTCTTC CASSLGGGYNEQFF
TRBD2 . TRBJ2-7 TRBV4-1 TGCGCCAGCAGCCAAGGACTAGCGGACTCCTACGAGCAGTACTTC CASSQGLADSYEQYF
TRBD1 . TRBJ2-5 TRBV15 TGTGCCACCAGCAAGGGACAGTCCGAAGAGACCCAGTACTTC CATSKGQSEETQYF
. . TRBJ2-7 TRBV25-1 TGTGCCAGCAGTGAATCCGAGGTACCCTCCTACGAGCAGTACTTC CASSESEVPSYEQYF
. . TRBJ1-2 TRBV19 TGTGCCAGTAGTATGGATAGCTGGGGCTACACCTTC CASSMDSWGYTF
. few TRBJ2-5 TRBV7-2 TGTGCCAGCAGCTCTCCTTCGACAGGCGTAGAGACCCAGTACTTC CASSSPSTGVETQYF
TRBD1 once TRBJ2-2 TRBV6-5 TGTGCCAGCAGTTACCCCGGGACAGGGGGCGGGGAGCTGTTTTTT CASSYPGTGGGELFF
TRBD2 . TRBJ2-1 TRBV9 TGTGCCAGCAGCGTAGTGGGGACTAGCGGGGGAGACGAGCAGTTCTTC CASSVVGTSGGDEQFF
TRBD2 . TRBJ2-2 TRBV5-4 TGTGCCAGCAGCCCCCGTCCTAGCGGGAGTATTTCCGGGGAGCTGTTTTTT CASSPRPSGSISGELFF
TRBD2 . TRBJ2-1 TRBV11-2 TGTGCCAGCAGCCCTTTTAGCGGGACGAACTTCAATGAGCAGTTCTTC CASSPFSGTNFNEQFF
TRBD2 once TRBJ2-3 TRBV7-2 TGTGCCAGCAGCTTAGCACAATCTAGCGGGGGGCCCACAGATACGCAGTATTTT CASSLAQSSGGPTDTQYF
. . TRBJ1-5 TRBV28 TGTGCCAGCAGTTTATGGGGGCAGGGAATCCAGCCCCAGCATTTT CASSLWGQGIQPQHF
. . TRBJ2-7 TRBV11-2 TGTGCCAGCAGCCCTCAGAGCACTATCTCCTACGAGCAGTACTTC CASSPQSTISYEQYF
TRBD2 . TRBJ2-1 TRBV4-1 TGCGCCAGCAGAGAGAGACTAGCGGGAGATCTTGAGCAGTTCTTC CASRERLAGDLEQFF
TRBD1 . TRBJ1-5 TRBV19 TGTGCCAGTACCTACCCGACAGGGGGAGGCCCCTATAGCAATCAGCCCCAGCATTTT CASTYPTGGGPYSNQPQHF
TRBD2 . TRBJ2-6 TRBV14 TGTGCCAGCAGCCAAGGGGAGGGGCACTTGCTCTCTGGGGCCAACGTCCTGACTTTC CASSQGEGHLLSGANVLTF